The rows below give T cell receptor beta chains drawn from one sample of a study of brain T cells in children with intractable seizures. Using immunoSEQ multiplex PCR, the repertoire was profiled, and TCRdb retains in-frame clones only, with some absent. This sample has approximately 60,000 clones, with 90% to 97% found just once. Sequencing was performed on peripheral blood, taken at surgery. These receptors all come from a boy in the first two years of life with focal cortical dysplasia and intractable seizures. The CDR3 runs from the conserved cysteine through the conserved F or W. The order of the fields is J gene, D gene, V gene, clone size, CDR3 protein, CDR3 DNA. A D gene is named only where the DNA matches it firmly. Some rows have no size entry. The others give once, few or many, or a class for an expanded clone.

j_gene: TRBJ1-5; d_gene: NA; v_gene: TRBV7-2; abundance: NA; CDR3aa: CASSLGGGRSNQPQHF; CDR3nt: TGTGCCAGCAGCTTAGGGGGGGGGCGAAGCAATCAGCCCCAGCATTTT
j_gene: TRBJ1-2; d_gene: NA; v_gene: TRBV6-5; abundance: few; CDR3aa: CASSYVGGGTGGYTF; CDR3nt: TGTGCCAGCAGTTATGTTGGTGGGGGGACGGGTGGCTACACCTTC
j_gene: TRBJ2-1; d_gene: NA; v_gene: TRBV13; abundance: NA; CDR3aa: CASSLKGGPYNEQFF; CDR3nt: TGTGCCAGCAGCTTAAAAGGGGGGCCCTACAATGAGCAGTTCTTC
j_gene: TRBJ2-7; d_gene: NA; v_gene: TRBV15; abundance: NA; CDR3aa: CATSREGAGSYEQYF; CDR3nt: TGTGCCACCAGCAGAGAGGGGGCGGGATCCTACGAGCAGTACTTC
j_gene: TRBJ2-7; d_gene: TRBD2; v_gene: TRBV19; abundance: NA; CDR3aa: CASSFGLAGGLISYEQYF; CDR3nt: TGTGCCAGTAGTTTTGGACTAGCGGGAGGCCTGATCTCCTACGAGCAGTACTTC
j_gene: TRBJ2-2; d_gene: NA; v_gene: TRBV28; abundance: NA; CDR3aa: CASSLSPGGRGTGELFF; CDR3nt: TGTGCCAGCAGTTTATCCCCAGGAGGCCGGGGAACCGGGGAGCTGTTTTTT
j_gene: TRBJ2-5; d_gene: NA; v_gene: TRBV9; abundance: NA; CDR3aa: CASSVSIGGTQYF; CDR3nt: TGTGCCAGCAGCGTATCAATAGGGGGGACCCAGTACTTC
j_gene: TRBJ2-7; d_gene: NA; v_gene: TRBV28; abundance: NA; CDR3aa: CASSFSYEQYF; CDR3nt: TGTGCCAGCAGTTTCAGCTACGAGCAGTACTTC
j_gene: TRBJ2-7; d_gene: NA; v_gene: TRBV19; abundance: NA; CDR3aa: CASSMAPVLIGEQYF; CDR3nt: TGTGCCAGTAGTATGGCACCTGTGCTAATCGGTGAGCAGTACTTC
j_gene: TRBJ2-7; d_gene: TRBD1; v_gene: TRBV28; abundance: once; CDR3aa: CASSWDRVGYEQYF; CDR3nt: TGTGCCAGCAGTTGGGACAGGGTGGGGTACGAGCAGTACTTC
j_gene: TRBJ2-7; d_gene: TRBD2; v_gene: TRBV28; abundance: NA; CDR3aa: CASSGTSGSLPYEQYF; CDR3nt: TGTGCCAGCAGTGGGACTAGCGGGAGTTTACCCTACGAGCAGTACTTC
j_gene: TRBJ1-2; d_gene: NA; v_gene: TRBV28; abundance: NA; CDR3aa: CASSFPHEGADYGYTF; CDR3nt: TGTGCCAGCAGCTTTCCCCACGAGGGCGCAGACTATGGCTACACCTTC
j_gene: TRBJ2-1; d_gene: NA; v_gene: TRBV19; abundance: once; CDR3aa: CASRKPERNEQFF; CDR3nt: TGTGCCAGTAGAAAACCTGAGAGGAATGAGCAGTTCTTC
j_gene: TRBJ1-1; d_gene: NA; v_gene: TRBV7-9; abundance: NA; CDR3aa: CASSPPNRDLGTEAFF; CDR3nt: TGTGCCAGCAGCCCTCCCAACAGGGATTTAGGAACTGAAGCTTTCTTT
j_gene: TRBJ2-1; d_gene: TRBD2; v_gene: TRBV5-8; abundance: NA; CDR3aa: CASSSTSGFWDNEQFF; CDR3nt: TGTGCCAGCAGCTCGACTAGCGGGTTCTGGGACAATGAGCAGTTCTTC
j_gene: TRBJ2-3; d_gene: NA; v_gene: TRBV3-1/TRBV3-2; abundance: NA; CDR3aa: CASSQDRVRSDTQYF; CDR3nt: TGTGCCAGCAGCCAAGATCGCGTCCGCTCAGATACGCAGTATTTT
j_gene: TRBJ1-3; d_gene: NA; v_gene: TRBV7-9; abundance: NA; CDR3aa: CASSATGNTIYF; CDR3nt: TGTGCCAGCAGCGCTACAGGGAACACCATATATTTT
j_gene: TRBJ2-5; d_gene: NA; v_gene: TRBV2; abundance: NA; CDR3aa: CASSPDILGQGGQYF; CDR3nt: TGTGCCAGCAGCCCCGACATCCTCGGCCAAGGGGGCCAGTACTTC
j_gene: TRBJ1-5; d_gene: TRBD1; v_gene: TRBV27; abundance: NA; CDR3aa: CASSLVGTGVGKPQHF; CDR3nt: TGTGCCAGCAGTTTAGTCGGGACAGGGGTCGGTAAGCCCCAGCATTTT
j_gene: TRBJ2-5; d_gene: NA; v_gene: TRBV3-1/TRBV3-2; abundance: NA; CDR3aa: CASSRLGSTGQETQYF; CDR3nt: TGTGCCAGCAGTCGACTAGGTTCGACCGGGCAAGAGACCCAGTACTTC
j_gene: TRBJ1-1; d_gene: TRBD1; v_gene: TRBV24-1; abundance: NA; CDR3aa: CATSDPLPRQGAETEAFF; CDR3nt: TGTGCCACCAGTGACCCCCTGCCTCGACAGGGGGCAGAAACTGAAGCTTTCTTT
j_gene: TRBJ2-7; d_gene: NA; v_gene: TRBV24-1; abundance: NA; CDR3aa: CATSDSRSMPYEQYF; CDR3nt: TGTGCCACCAGTGACTCCCGATCCATGCCCTACGAGCAGTACTTC
j_gene: TRBJ2-7; d_gene: NA; v_gene: TRBV21-1; abundance: NA; CDR3aa: CASSTTPGLAGRSSYEQYF; CDR3nt: TGTGCCAGCAGCACCACCCCGGGACTAGCGGGAAGGAGCTCCTACGAGCAGTACTTC
j_gene: TRBJ2-4; d_gene: TRBD2; v_gene: TRBV18; abundance: once; CDR3aa: CASSPGAGGPGENIQYF; CDR3nt: TGTGCCAGCTCACCCGGAGCGGGAGGGCCGGGGGAAAACATTCAGTACTTC
j_gene: TRBJ2-2; d_gene: TRBD2; v_gene: TRBV7-3; abundance: once; CDR3aa: CASSFGLARNTGELFF; CDR3nt: TGTGCCAGCAGCTTCGGACTAGCGAGGAACACCGGGGAGCTGTTTTTT
j_gene: TRBJ2-7; d_gene: NA; v_gene: TRBV7-9; abundance: NA; CDR3aa: CASSLAVRVGSEQYF; CDR3nt: TGTGCCAGCAGCTTAGCCGTCAGGGTGGGATCCGAGCAGTACTTC
j_gene: TRBJ2-1; d_gene: NA; v_gene: TRBV12-3/TRBV12-4; abundance: NA; CDR3aa: CASSFSNEQFF; CDR3nt: TGTGCCAGCAGTTTTAGCAATGAGCAGTTCTTC
j_gene: TRBJ1-1; d_gene: NA; v_gene: TRBV20-1; abundance: NA; CDR3aa: CSAVSATEAFF; CDR3nt: TGCAGTGCCGTTTCTGCCACTGAAGCTTTCTTT
j_gene: TRBJ2-3; d_gene: NA; v_gene: TRBV5-6; abundance: NA; CDR3aa: CASSADFSYTDTQYF; CDR3nt: TGTGCCAGCAGCGCGGACTTTAGTTACACAGATACGCAGTATTTT